This TCR beta chain was sequenced for a study of cytomegalovirus exposure and HLA in healthy donors. These donors were members of the approximately 110-subject validation cohort, a group separate from the roughly 670-subject first cohort. Clones were sequenced by immunoSEQ multiplex PCR, and TCRdb holds only the in-frame ones, with some missing. Among nearly 80,000 clones listed, 93% were seen once. Germline V CDR1 and CDR2: SGHRS, YFSETQ. The CDR3 runs 15 residues. J gave up 1 base and V 2 bases, and 2 bases lay outside the gene matches. As regards this clone: The antigen is not known. At the DNA level, this CDR3 is encoded by other sequences in the same sample as well.

Study-wide points: Cytomegalovirus association was assigned to about 150 TCR beta chains.

The sequencing input was PBMCs. The chain is built from TRBV5-1 and TRBJ2-3, with 9 bases matching TRBD2. The receptor was derived from a woman aged 25 to 39 in good health and CMV-seronegative. The CDR3 reads CASSFGGGGTDTQYF. The CDR3 coding sequence is TGCGCCAGCAGCTTCGGCGGGGGGGGCACAGATACGCAGTATTTT. Supplemented by reference TRBV5-1 and TRBJ2-3, the full variable domain reads KAGVTQTPRYLIKTRGQQVTLSCSPISGHRSVSWYQQTPGQGLQFLFEYFSETQRNKGNFPGRFSGRQFSNSRSEMNVSTLELGDSALYLCASSFGGGGTDTQYFGPGTRLTVL.